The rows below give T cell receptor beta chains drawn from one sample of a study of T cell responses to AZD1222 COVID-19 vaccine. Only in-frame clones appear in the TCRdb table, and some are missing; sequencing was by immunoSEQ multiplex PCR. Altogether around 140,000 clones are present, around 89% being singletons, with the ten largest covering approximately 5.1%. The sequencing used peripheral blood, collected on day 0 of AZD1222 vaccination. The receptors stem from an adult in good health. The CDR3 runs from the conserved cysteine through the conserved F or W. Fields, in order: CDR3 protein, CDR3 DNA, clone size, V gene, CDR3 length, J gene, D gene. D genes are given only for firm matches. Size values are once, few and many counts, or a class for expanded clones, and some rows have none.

CDR3aa: CASSRGYDYGYTF
CDR3nt: TGTGCCAGTAGTCGGGGGTATGACTATGGCTACACCTTC
abundance: NA
v_gene: TRBV19
len: 13
j_gene: TRBJ1-2
d_gene: NA

CDR3aa: CASSTGDAGDTQYF
CDR3nt: TGTGCCAGCAGCACCGGGGACGCCGGGGATACGCAGTATTTT
abundance: NA
v_gene: TRBV7-3
len: 14
j_gene: TRBJ2-3
d_gene: NA

CDR3aa: CASASGGGQEKLFF
CDR3nt: TGTGCCAGCGCCTCGGGAGGGGGACAAGAAAAACTGTTTTTT
abundance: NA
v_gene: TRBV28
len: 14
j_gene: TRBJ1-4
d_gene: NA

CDR3aa: CASSRRTGSSGNTIYF
CDR3nt: TGTGCCAGCAGCCGTCGGACAGGGAGCTCTGGAAACACCATATATTTT
abundance: NA
v_gene: TRBV7-2
len: 16
j_gene: TRBJ1-3
d_gene: TRBD1

CDR3aa: CASSLGGQVTDTQYF
CDR3nt: TGTGCCAGCAGCTTAGGTGGGCAGGTCACAGATACGCAGTATTTT
abundance: NA
v_gene: TRBV7-2
len: 15
j_gene: TRBJ2-3
d_gene: NA

CDR3aa: CAGGLSSYNEQFF
CDR3nt: TGTGCCGGGGGTTTAAGCTCCTACAATGAGCAGTTCTTC
abundance: NA
v_gene: TRBV7-2
len: 13
j_gene: TRBJ2-1
d_gene: NA

CDR3aa: CASKMSGYGYTF
CDR3nt: TGTGCCAGCAAAATGTCGGGGTATGGCTACACCTTC
abundance: NA
v_gene: TRBV12-3/TRBV12-4
len: 12
j_gene: TRBJ1-2
d_gene: NA

CDR3aa: CATSVYSNQPQHF
CDR3nt: TGTGCCACCAGCGTTTATAGCAATCAGCCCCAGCATTTT
abundance: few
v_gene: TRBV15
len: 13
j_gene: TRBJ1-5
d_gene: NA

CDR3aa: CASSLPGQGAETQYF
CDR3nt: TGTGCCAGCAGCTTACCGGGACAGGGGGCGGAGACCCAGTACTTC
abundance: NA
v_gene: TRBV11-1
len: 15
j_gene: TRBJ2-5
d_gene: TRBD1

CDR3aa: CASSSRSWAQYF
CDR3nt: TGTGCCAGCAGCTCCCGGAGTTGGGCCCAGTACTTC
abundance: NA
v_gene: TRBV5-8
len: 12
j_gene: TRBJ2-5
d_gene: NA

CDR3aa: CASSRGTLSSGNTIYF
CDR3nt: TGTGCCAGCAGCCGCGGGACGTTGAGCTCTGGAAACACCATATATTTT
abundance: NA
v_gene: TRBV9
len: 16
j_gene: TRBJ1-3
d_gene: NA

CDR3aa: CASSERGTGFSPLHF
CDR3nt: TGTGCCAGCAGTGAAAGGGGGACAGGCTTTTCACCCCTCCACTTT
abundance: NA
v_gene: TRBV2
len: 15
j_gene: TRBJ1-6
d_gene: TRBD1

CDR3aa: CASTDRWDQPQHF
CDR3nt: TGTGCCAGTACCGACAGGTGGGATCAGCCCCAGCATTTT
abundance: NA
v_gene: TRBV19
len: 13
j_gene: TRBJ1-5
d_gene: NA

CDR3aa: CASSLVLALQETQYF
CDR3nt: TGTGCCAGCAGCTTAGTGTTAGCGTTACAAGAGACCCAGTACTTC
abundance: NA
v_gene: TRBV7-2
len: 15
j_gene: TRBJ2-5
d_gene: NA

CDR3aa: CASSPGQGTGNTEAFF
CDR3nt: TGTGCCAGCAGTCCCGGACAGGGGACGGGGAACACTGAAGCTTTCTTT
abundance: NA
v_gene: TRBV27
len: 16
j_gene: TRBJ1-1
d_gene: TRBD1

CDR3aa: CASSSGGSGANVLTF
CDR3nt: TGTGCCAGCAGCTCGGGCGGGTCTGGGGCCAACGTCCTGACTTTC
abundance: once
v_gene: TRBV7-2
len: 15
j_gene: TRBJ2-6
d_gene: NA

CDR3aa: CASSRTAHGYTF
CDR3nt: TGTGCCAGCAGCCGGACAGCTCATGGCTACACCTTC
abundance: NA
v_gene: TRBV28
len: 12
j_gene: TRBJ1-2
d_gene: NA

CDR3aa: CASSHANRDSGEQYF
CDR3nt: TGCGCCAGCAGCCACGCAAACCGGGACTCTGGCGAGCAGTACTTC
abundance: NA
v_gene: TRBV4-1
len: 15
j_gene: TRBJ2-7
d_gene: NA

CDR3aa: CASSQDWRGRGSSYEQYF
CDR3nt: TGCGCCAGCAGCCAAGATTGGAGGGGTAGAGGCAGTTCCTACGAGCAGTACTTC
abundance: NA
v_gene: TRBV4-3
len: 18
j_gene: TRBJ2-7
d_gene: NA

CDR3aa: CATQQGSANYGYTF
CDR3nt: TGTGCCACCCAACAGGGATCAGCTAACTATGGCTACACCTTC
abundance: NA
v_gene: TRBV2
len: 14
j_gene: TRBJ1-2
d_gene: NA

CDR3aa: CASSARLVQETQYF
CDR3nt: TGCGCCAGCAGCGCCCGACTAGTCCAAGAGACCCAGTACTTC
abundance: NA
v_gene: TRBV5-1
len: 14
j_gene: TRBJ2-5
d_gene: NA

CDR3aa: CASSLTGPSSYNEQFF
CDR3nt: TGTGCCAGCTCACTGACGGGACCCAGCTCCTACAATGAGCAGTTCTTC
abundance: NA
v_gene: TRBV18
len: 16
j_gene: TRBJ2-1
d_gene: NA

CDR3aa: CASSFLLGSDTEAFF
CDR3nt: TGCGCCAGCAGCTTCTTATTGGGTAGTGACACTGAAGCTTTCTTT
abundance: NA
v_gene: TRBV5-1
len: 15
j_gene: TRBJ1-1
d_gene: NA

CDR3aa: CASSLDNRGHSYEQYF
CDR3nt: TGCGCCAGCAGCTTGGACAACAGGGGGCACTCCTACGAGCAGTACTTC
abundance: NA
v_gene: TRBV5-1
len: 16
j_gene: TRBJ2-7
d_gene: TRBD1

CDR3aa: CASSPQQGNRPQHF
CDR3nt: TGTGCCAGCAGTCCCCAACAGGGGAATAGGCCCCAGCATTTT
abundance: NA
v_gene: TRBV27
len: 14
j_gene: TRBJ1-5
d_gene: TRBD1

CDR3aa: CASSPGTGDSPLHF
CDR3nt: TGTGCCAGCAGCCCAGGGACAGGGGACTCACCCCTCCACTTT
abundance: NA
v_gene: TRBV9
len: 14
j_gene: TRBJ1-6
d_gene: TRBD1

CDR3aa: CASSVGLQGYGYTF
CDR3nt: TGTGCCAGCAGCGTAGGGCTACAGGGCTATGGCTACACCTTC
abundance: NA
v_gene: TRBV9
len: 14
j_gene: TRBJ1-2
d_gene: NA

CDR3aa: CATSRDRETQYF
CDR3nt: TGTGCCACCAGCAGAGATCGAGAGACCCAGTACTTC
abundance: NA
v_gene: TRBV15
len: 12
j_gene: TRBJ2-5
d_gene: NA

CDR3aa: CASRITARRGNTIYF
CDR3nt: TGTGCCAGCAGAATAACGGCCCGGAGAGGAAACACCATATATTTT
abundance: few
v_gene: TRBV28
len: 15
j_gene: TRBJ1-3
d_gene: NA

CDR3aa: CASSYTRLELFF
CDR3nt: TGTGCCAGCAGTTATACCCGTCTTGAGCTGTTTTTT
abundance: NA
v_gene: TRBV2
len: 12
j_gene: TRBJ2-2
d_gene: NA

CDR3aa: CASSQPSGGSYGYTF
CDR3nt: TGTGCCAGCAGCCAACCGTCAGGGGGCAGCTATGGCTACACCTTC
abundance: NA
v_gene: TRBV6-5
len: 15
j_gene: TRBJ1-2
d_gene: TRBD1

CDR3aa: CASSLGAYEQYF
CDR3nt: TGTGCCAGCAGCTTGGGGGCCTACGAGCAGTACTTC
abundance: once
v_gene: TRBV5-4
len: 12
j_gene: TRBJ2-7
d_gene: NA

CDR3aa: CASSEWGSNQPQHF
CDR3nt: TGTGCCAGCAGTGAGTGGGGGTCCAATCAGCCCCAGCATTTT
abundance: NA
v_gene: TRBV28
len: 14
j_gene: TRBJ1-5
d_gene: NA

CDR3aa: CSVRESGGNQPQHF
CDR3nt: TGCAGCGTAAGAGAATCAGGGGGCAATCAGCCCCAGCATTTT
abundance: NA
v_gene: TRBV29-1
len: 14
j_gene: TRBJ1-5
d_gene: NA

CDR3aa: CASSYSGTGGYTF
CDR3nt: TGTGCCAGCAGTTACTCCGGGACAGGGGGCTACACCTTC
abundance: NA
v_gene: TRBV6-5
len: 13
j_gene: TRBJ1-2
d_gene: TRBD1

CDR3aa: CASRVGPGYEQYF
CDR3nt: TGCGCCAGCAGGGTCGGCCCGGGATACGAGCAGTACTTC
abundance: NA
v_gene: TRBV10-1
len: 13
j_gene: TRBJ2-7
d_gene: NA

CDR3aa: CASSGGGRGWRQPQHF
CDR3nt: TGTGCCAGCTCGGGAGGAGGCAGGGGATGGCGTCAGCCCCAGCATTTT
abundance: NA
v_gene: TRBV18
len: 16
j_gene: TRBJ1-5
d_gene: NA

CDR3aa: CASSFGGQVSYGYTF
CDR3nt: TGCGCCAGCAGCTTTGGGGGACAGGTGTCCTATGGCTACACCTTC
abundance: NA
v_gene: TRBV5-1
len: 15
j_gene: TRBJ1-2
d_gene: TRBD1

CDR3aa: CASSFRPSYEQYF
CDR3nt: TGTGCCAGCAGCTTCCGGCCCTCCTACGAGCAGTACTTC
abundance: NA
v_gene: TRBV11-2
len: 13
j_gene: TRBJ2-7
d_gene: NA

CDR3aa: CASSRVAGNNEKLFF
CDR3nt: TGCGCCAGCAGCCGGGTGGCAGGGAATAATGAAAAACTGTTTTTT
abundance: NA
v_gene: TRBV4-3
len: 15
j_gene: TRBJ1-4
d_gene: NA

CDR3aa: CASSSSRGTNEKLFF
CDR3nt: TGTGCCAGCTCGTCCTCGAGGGGGACTAATGAAAAACTGTTTTTT
abundance: NA
v_gene: TRBV18
len: 15
j_gene: TRBJ1-4
d_gene: NA

CDR3aa: CASYPAGRPNEQFF
CDR3nt: TGTGCCAGCTACCCTGCCGGGAGACCAAATGAGCAGTTCTTC
abundance: NA
v_gene: TRBV6-6
len: 14
j_gene: TRBJ2-1
d_gene: NA

CDR3aa: CAGRGRGYEQYF
CDR3nt: TGTGCCGGGCGGGGCCGGGGCTACGAGCAGTACTTC
abundance: NA
v_gene: TRBV7-9
len: 12
j_gene: TRBJ2-7
d_gene: NA

CDR3aa: CASTSGARNNEQFF
CDR3nt: TGTGCCAGCACGTCAGGGGCTCGTAACAATGAGCAGTTCTTC
abundance: NA
v_gene: TRBV11-2
len: 14
j_gene: TRBJ2-1
d_gene: NA

CDR3aa: CAISYPQYF
CDR3nt: TGTGCCATCAGCTACCCACAGTACTTC
abundance: NA
v_gene: TRBV2
len: 9
j_gene: TRBJ2-7
d_gene: NA

CDR3aa: CASSQTSGQGNEQFF
CDR3nt: TGTGCCAGCAGCCAAACTAGCGGGCAGGGAAATGAGCAGTTCTTC
abundance: once
v_gene: TRBV4-2
len: 15
j_gene: TRBJ2-1
d_gene: TRBD2

CDR3aa: CASSLWAAEMDGYTF
CDR3nt: TGTGCCAGCAGTTTATGGGCGGCGGAGATGGATGGCTACACCTTC
abundance: few
v_gene: TRBV27
len: 15
j_gene: TRBJ1-2
d_gene: NA

CDR3aa: CASSIEGGTEAFF
CDR3nt: TGTGCCAGTAGTATAGAGGGTGGAACTGAAGCTTTCTTT
abundance: NA
v_gene: TRBV19
len: 13
j_gene: TRBJ1-1
d_gene: NA

CDR3aa: CASWRAGHNSPLHF
CDR3nt: TGTGCCAGCTGGAGGGCAGGGCATAATTCACCCCTCCACTTT
abundance: NA
v_gene: TRBV28
len: 14
j_gene: TRBJ1-6
d_gene: NA

CDR3aa: CASGEGLAGANEQFF
CDR3nt: TGTGCCAGCGGGGAGGGACTAGCGGGAGCTAATGAGCAGTTCTTC
abundance: NA
v_gene: TRBV7-2
len: 15
j_gene: TRBJ2-1
d_gene: TRBD2

CDR3aa: CASSTGQGGLRQPQHF
CDR3nt: TGTGCCAGCAGTACGGGACAGGGGGGTCTCAGGCAGCCCCAGCATTTT
abundance: once
v_gene: TRBV2
len: 16
j_gene: TRBJ1-5
d_gene: TRBD1

CDR3aa: CASGRASNTGELFF
CDR3nt: TGTGCCAGCGGGAGAGCCTCGAACACCGGGGAGCTGTTTTTT
abundance: NA
v_gene: TRBV11-2
len: 14
j_gene: TRBJ2-2
d_gene: NA

CDR3aa: CASSLVLYGGEQFF
CDR3nt: TGTGCCAGCAGCTTAGTCCTATATGGGGGTGAGCAGTTCTTC
abundance: NA
v_gene: TRBV11-2
len: 14
j_gene: TRBJ2-1
d_gene: NA

CDR3aa: CASANSARTQYF
CDR3nt: TGTGCCAGCGCGAACAGCGCAAGGACCCAGTACTTC
abundance: once
v_gene: TRBV6-5
len: 12
j_gene: TRBJ2-5
d_gene: NA

CDR3aa: CASSRFDEQYF
CDR3nt: TGTGCCAGCAGTCGATTTGACGAGCAGTACTTC
abundance: NA
v_gene: TRBV6-2/TRBV6-3
len: 11
j_gene: TRBJ2-7
d_gene: NA